The 30 T cell receptor beta chains below come from one sample, sequenced in a study of T cells in Graves' hyperthyroidism and ophthalmopathy. The investigators amplified TCR beta CDR3 regions from RNA transcripts. The HTBI primer set was used in a first-round RT-PCR of the TCR CDR3. One entry per CDR3 protein, called by TCRdb with MiXCR from the multiplex PCR reads. The sample carries about half a million distinct CDR3 sequences, 15% to 20% recorded once. Sequencing was done on a sample of blood. These receptors came from a man aged 40-49 years with Graves' ophthalmopathy.

This chain links TRBV4-3 with TRBJ2-2; 12 nucleotides match TRBD2. V shed 4 bases and J 1 base; nucleotides not matched to a gene: 10. CDR3 length: 19 residues. Per the germline V gene, CDR1 is LGHNA and CDR2 is YSLEER. CDR3 bases: TGCGCCAGCAGCCCCCACCGACTAGCGGGAGTCATGAACACCGGGGAGCTGTTTTTT. This sequence encodes CASSPHRLAGVMNTGELFF.

At least ten counts were recorded for this clonotype. V gene TRBV18 combines with J gene TRBJ2-1, with TRBD1 matching 7 bases. The CDR3 extends over 14 amino acids. V gave up 4 bases and J gave up 5 bases; unmatched junction bases: 5. The V gene's germline CDR1 is KGHSH and CDR2 LQKENI. For the CDR3, the DNA is TGTGCCAGCTCACTGACAGGGCTCGACAATGAGCAGTTCTTC. Translating gives CASSLTGLDNEQFF.

Of note for this clonotype: Given a much more abundant clone one base away, this may be a read error. This chain links TRBV5-1 with TRBJ1-1; possibly TRBD1 for D (5 bases). V shed 7 bases and J shed 4 bases, with 17 bases lying between them. CDR3 length: 14 amino acids. Germline CDR1 reads SGHRS; CDR2 reads YFSETQ. For the CDR3, the DNA is TGCGCCAGCGGGACGGGACTCTGGAGCACTGAAGCTTTCTTT. It yields the protein CASGTGLWSTEAFF.

This clonotype was seen a few times. The genes are TRBV30 and TRBJ1-3; no definite D call. In germline, CDR1 is GTSNPN, CDR2 SVGIG (reference sequence). The length of the CDR3 is 16 residues. Trimming stripped 4 bases from V and 0 bases from J, with 16 bases between. Written as DNA, the CDR3 is TGTGCCTGGACACTCCCGGGCCGGGGCTCTGGAAACACCATATATTTT. Protein: CAWTLPGRGSGNTIYF.

The genes are TRBV3-1 and TRBJ2-1; D gene ambiguous. This CDR3 is 14 amino acids long. CDR1 and CDR2 from the germline V gene are LGHDT and YNNKEL (reference sequence). V lost 1 base and J lost 1, with 5 bases in between. The CDR3 coding sequence is TGTGCCAGCAGCCAAGCTCCGTCCTACAATGAGCAGTTCTTC. As protein: CASSQAPSYNEQFF.

In its sample, this clonotype was seen many times. The chain recombines TRBV2 with TRBJ2-7; D is unclear. The CDR3 loop spans 14 amino acids. V lost 5 bases and J lost 2, with 13 bases in between. The germline CDR1 and CDR2 sequences are SNHLY and FYNNEI. For the CDR3, the DNA is TGTGCCAGCAGTTTTGTTGACTCGGCCTACGAGCAGTACTTC. Amino acids: CASSFVDSAYEQYF.

The V and J genes are TRBV27 and TRBJ1-6; D is unclear. V was clipped by 3 bases and J by 0 bases, with 6 bases between them. Germline V CDR1 and CDR2: MNHEY, SMNVEV (reference sequence). This CDR3 spans 15 amino acids. The CDR3 is CASSFKSSYNSPLHF. CDR3 sequence (DNA): TGTGCCAGCAGTTTCAAGAGCTCCTATAATTCACCCCTCCACTTT.

This clonotype was picked up a small number of times. The gene calls are TRBV4-3 and TRBJ2-3; D unresolved. Looked up from germline, CDR1 is LGHNA and CDR2 is YSLEER. The CDR3 is 17 residues long. Trimming removed 2 bases at V and 0 bases at J, with 15 bases between. In DNA, the CDR3 is TGCGCCAGCAGCCAATGGGCGGAATCGCCTAGCACAGATACGCAGTATTTT. Translation gives CASSQWAESPSTDTQYF.

V and J are TRBV20-1 and TRBJ2-7, with D maybe TRBD2 (6 bases). V was trimmed by 1 base and J by 3 bases, leaving 16 bases between them. CDR1 and CDR2 from the germline V gene are DFQATT and SNEGSKA (reference sequence). CDR3 size: 15 residues. The CDR3 bases are TGCAGTGCTAGAGCGGGGAATCTCGGGAGCTACGAGCAGTACTTC. Residues: CSARAGNLGSYEQYF.

Here the CDR3 reads CASSWTGGRAYTDTQYF. The CDR3, as DNA: TGTGCCAGCAGTTGGACTGGCGGGAGGGCCTACACAGATACGCAGTATTTT. The chain employs TRBV6-5 and TRBJ2-3; 9 nucleotides match TRBD2. V was clipped by 4 bases and J by 2 bases; unmatched bases: 10. CDR1 is MNHEY, CDR2 SVGAGI, per germline. CDR3 length equals 17 residues.

A few counts support this clonotype. This chain links TRBV6-1 with TRBJ2-7; D possibly corresponds to TRBD1 (6 bases). Trimming removed 6 bases at V and 3 bases at J, with 15 bases between. CDR1 and CDR2 (germline): MNHNS, SASEGT. The CDR3 covers 14 residues. CDR3 in amino acids: CASRGQRGLYEQYF. The CDR3 coding sequence is TGTGCCAGCAGAGGACAGAGAGGACTCTACGAGCAGTACTTC.

In this sample, this clonotype turned up many times. The chain is built from TRBV11-3 and TRBJ1-1; D remains ambiguous. Germline-derived CDR1 and CDR2 are SGHNT and YENEEA. Trimming pared 1 base from V and 6 bases from J, leaving 12 bases between. The CDR3 runs 14 residues. The CDR3 sequence: CASSLGGSSAEAFF. The CDR3 bases are TGTGCCAGCAGCTTAGGAGGCTCAAGCGCTGAAGCTTTCTTT.

The rearrangement joins TRBV7-8 to TRBJ2-3; a weak D match, TRBD2 (6 bases). Trimming pared 5 bases from V and 6 bases from J, leaving 21 bases between. Germline V CDR1 and CDR2: SGHVS, FQNEAQ. The CDR3 consists of 16 residues. The CDR3 DNA reads as TGTGCCAGCAGCCAGCGGAGGGCAGGGCCCCCCGATACGCAGTATTTT. Protein sequence: CASSQRRAGPPDTQYF.

The chain has TRBV19 and TRBJ2-3; TRBD1 aligns across 9 bases. V lost 6 bases and J lost 0; bases outside the gene matches: 10. Germline values: CDR1 LNHDA, CDR2 SQIVND (reference sequence). The length of the CDR3 is 17 residues. DNA for the CDR3: TGTGCCAGTAGCAGCCGGGACAGGGATTGGAGCACAGATACGCAGTATTTT. Amino acid sequence: CASSSRDRDWSTDTQYF.

This clonotype was recorded many times. This chain connects TRBV11-2 to TRBJ2-4; D might be TRBD1 (5 bases). Trimming took off 0 bases at V and 0 bases at J, with 12 bases between the two ends. CDR3 length: 17 amino acids. The germline V gene encodes CDR1 SGHAT and CDR2 FQNNGV. As DNA, the CDR3 is TGTGCCAGCAGCTTAGACAGGGTCGTTCTAGCCAAAAACATTCAGTACTTC. Its protein product is CASSLDRVVLAKNIQYF.

The table lists this clonotype with many counts. CDR3 DNA: TGTGCCAGCAGCTTCGGGACTAGCGGGAGCAATGAGCAGTTCTTC. Its translation: CASSFGTSGSNEQFF. The chain couples TRBV7-2 to TRBJ2-1, with 14 bases matching TRBD2. The J segment lost 6 bases and the V segment lost 3 bases, leaving 1 base of the junction unmatched. The length of the CDR3 is 15 residues. Germline CDR1 reads SGHTA; CDR2 reads FQGNSA.

V usage is TRBV28 and J usage is TRBJ1-4, with 10 positions matching TRBD1. Unmatched junction bases numbered 5, after V lost 2 bases and J lost 8 bases. The CDR3 loop spans 15 amino acids. Germline-derived CDR1 and CDR2 are MDHEN and SYDVKM. CDR3 residues: CASSLAGTGDEKLFF. CDR3 sequence (DNA): TGTGCCAGCAGTTTAGCCGGGACAGGGGACGAAAAACTGTTTTTT.

This clonotype was counted between two and nine times. This sequence joins TRBV15 and TRBJ1-1; D gene uncertain. V dropped 0 bases and J dropped 4 bases, with 6 bases sitting between them. Germline CDR1 LNHNV, CDR2 YYDKDF (reference sequence). The CDR3 loop spans 13 amino acids. The CDR3 spells CATSRDRSTEAFF. CDR3 sequence (DNA): TGTGCCACCAGCAGAGACAGGAGCACTGAAGCTTTCTTT.

This clonotype was recorded at least ten times. The V call is TRBV28, the J call TRBJ2-1; 10 bases are a match to TRBD2. This CDR3 spans 17 amino acids. After removal of 3 bases from V and 10 bases from J, the junction contained 15 bases not matched to a gene. Per germline, CDR1 MDHEN and CDR2 SYDVKM. CDR3 sequence (DNA): TGTGCCAGCAGTTTGGCCAAGGGACTAGCGCTTCCAAGGGAGCAGTTCTTC. It is translated as CASSLAKGLALPREQFF. The full variable domain, rest sourced from reference TRBV28 and TRBJ2-1, is DVKVTQSSRYLVKRTGEKVFLECVQDMDHENMFWYRQDPGLGLRLIYFSYDVKMKEKGDIPEGYSVSREKKERFSLILESASTNQTSMYLCASSLAKGLALPREQFFGPGTRLTVL.

V is TRBV19 and J is TRBJ2-5; a possible D gene is TRBD2 (5 bases). The CDR3 loop spans 13 amino acids. Per the germline V gene, CDR1 is LNHDA and CDR2 is SQIVND (reference sequence). Trimming cost V 3 bases and J 5 bases, with 10 bases left between them. CDR3 sequence (DNA): TGTGCCAGTAGTATGGTAGCGTGGGAGACCCAGTACTTC. Amino acid sequence: CASSMVAWETQYF.

This clonotype has at least ten counts. The genes are TRBV18 and TRBJ2-2; D uncertain. Per the germline V gene, CDR1 is KGHSH and CDR2 is LQKENI. CDR3 size: 13 residues. Deletions cut 5 bases from V and 5 bases from J, with 9 bases between. The CDR3 nucleotides read TGTGCCAGCTCATCCGACGAGACCGGGGAGCTGTTTTTT. As protein: CASSSDETGELFF.

The genes are TRBV3-1 and TRBJ1-3, with D possibly matching TRBD1 (5 bases). CDR1 is LGHDT, CDR2 YNNKEL, per germline (reference sequence). Deletions cut 1 base from V and 2 bases from J, with 12 bases between. The CDR3 covers 16 residues. The CDR3: CASSQGPTVTGNTIYF. CDR3 nucleotide sequence: TGTGCCAGCAGCCAAGGTCCGACAGTCACTGGAAACACCATATATTTT.

The sample holds a few counts of this clonotype. The chain couples TRBV6-5 to TRBJ2-3; the match to TRBD1 covers 7 bases. J lost 2 bases, V lost 3 bases, and 8 bases had no gene match. Germline V gives CDR1 MNHEY, CDR2 SVGAGI. The CDR3 loop spans 16 amino acids. CDR3 region: CASSYSRDRPTDTQYF. In nucleotides, the CDR3 is TGTGCCAGCAGTTATAGCCGGGACAGACCCACAGATACGCAGTATTTT.

This clonotype has a count of ten or more. The V and J genes are TRBV2 and TRBJ2-7, with 9 nucleotides matching TRBD2. Germline CDR1 is SNHLY and CDR2 is FYNNEI. Germline trimming cut 4 bases from V and 0 bases from J; bases unmatched to any gene: 7. This CDR3 is 16 amino acids long. The chain's CDR3 is CASSARLAASSYEQYF. CDR3 bases: TGTGCCAGCAGTGCAAGACTAGCGGCCAGCTCCTACGAGCAGTACTTC. Variable domain in full (rest from reference TRBV2 and TRBJ2-7): EPEVTQTPSHQVTQMGQEVILRCVPISNHLYFYWYRQILGQKVEFLVSFYNNEISEKSEIFDDQFSVERPDGSNFTLKIRSTKLEDSAMYFCASSARLAASSYEQYFGPGTRLTVT.

This clonotype has more than one count but fewer than ten. The CDR3, as DNA: TGCGCCAGCAGCCCGGGACTAGCGGGAGGTTCTGGGGCCAACGTCCTGACTTTC. Its protein is CASSPGLAGGSGANVLTF. This chain links TRBV5-1 with TRBJ2-6, with 15 bases matching TRBD2. This CDR3 has 18 amino acids. Per germline, CDR1 SGHRS and CDR2 YFSETQ. V lost 4 bases to trimming and J lost 1 base; unmatched junction nucleotides: 3.

This chain links TRBV7-9 with TRBJ2-7; 10 bases map to TRBD2. V trimming: 4 bases; J trimming: 0 bases; junction bases outside the gene matches: 12. Germline V gene sequence: CDR1 SEHNR, CDR2 FQNEAQ (reference sequence). CDR3 length equals 18 residues. For the CDR3, the DNA is TGTGCCAGCAGCTCCCCCTCGACTAGCGGGCCTTACTCCTACGAGCAGTACTTC. This codes for CASSSPSTSGPYSYEQYF.

This clonotype occurred a few times. This rearrangement joins TRBV28 to TRBJ2-1, with D maybe TRBD1 (6 bases). From germline, CDR1 is MDHEN and CDR2 SYDVKM. V dropped 7 bases and J dropped 8 bases, with 24 bases sitting between them. The CDR3 has 16 amino acids. The CDR3 nucleotides read TGTGCCAGCACCACACGGGACATCAAATCGGTGGATGAGCAGTTCTTC. Its protein product is CASTTRDIKSVDEQFF.

This clonotype was detected many times. The chain uses TRBV2 and TRBJ1-4; D perhaps matches TRBD1 (5 bases). Germline values: CDR1 SNHLY, CDR2 FYNNEI. The CDR3 consists of 16 residues. The V end lost 0 bases, the J end lost 5 bases, and 13 bases lay between the germline ends. The CDR3 DNA reads TGTGCCAGCAGTGAAGCGCGGGGCAGACTAAATGAAAAACTGTTTTTT. Protein sequence: CASSEARGRLNEKLFF.

The V and J genes are TRBV6-2 or TRBV6-3 and TRBJ2-5; 10 nucleotides align to TRBD2. Germline V CDR1 and CDR2: MNHEY, SVGEGT. The CDR3 runs to 17 residues. After removal of 6 bases from V and 3 bases from J, the junction contained 13 bases not matched to a gene. CDR3 amino acids: CASSSSTASGSKETQYF. Written as DNA, the CDR3 is TGTGCCAGCAGCTCCTCCACGGCTAGCGGGAGTAAAGAGACCCAGTACTTC.

This clonotype was seen a handful of times. The chain is built from TRBV20-1 and TRBJ2-2; D is unresolved. Germline lookup yields CDR1 DFQATT and CDR2 SNEGSKA (reference sequence). V gave up 3 bases and J gave up 1 base, with 12 bases separating them. The CDR3 runs 15 residues. In DNA form, the CDR3 reads TGCAGTGCTAGTAAAGCGCCCGAGAACACCGGGGAGCTGTTTTTT. Its translation: CSASKAPENTGELFF.